This is a list of T cell receptor beta chains from one sample in a study of T cell repertoires in cytomegalovirus infection. In TCRdb, the reads were re-called with MiXCR into one record per CDR3 protein. The data show about 150,000 distinct CDR3 sequences, roughly a quarter seen once. What was sequenced was PBMCs. These receptor sequences come from a human donor in good health (CMV status not recorded). Some clones in this sample may be carry-over from other donors' samples. CDR3s include the opening cysteine and the closing phenylalanine or tryptophan. The order of the fields is V gene, D gene, J gene, clone size, CDR3 protein, CDR3 DNA. The D gene is left open where the match is weak. Size is omitted from some rows. Given values are once, few, many or a class for expanded clones.

v_call: TRBV6-1
d_call: NA
j_call: TRBJ2-1
clone_size: many
cdr3_aa: CASDRDGSSYNEQFF
cdr3_nt: TGTGCCAGCGACCGGGACGGCAGCTCCTACAATGAGCAGTTCTTC

v_call: TRBV11-2
d_call: TRBD2
j_call: TRBJ2-3
clone_size: many
cdr3_aa: CASSLSAGGDTQYF
cdr3_nt: TGTGCCAGCAGCTTGAGCGCGGGGGGAGATACGCAGTATTTT

v_call: TRBV7-2
d_call: NA
j_call: TRBJ1-5
clone_size: many
cdr3_aa: CASSLDGSQPQHF
cdr3_nt: TGTGCCAGCAGCTTAGATGGATCCCAGCCCCAGCATTTT

v_call: TRBV12-3/TRBV12-4
d_call: NA
j_call: TRBJ1-1
clone_size: NA
cdr3_aa: CASRRTFSGRTARGTEAFF
cdr3_nt: TGTGCCAGCAGGCGTACGTTTTCGGGACGGACGGCCCGGGGCACTGAAGCTTTCTTT

v_call: TRBV6-2/TRBV6-3
d_call: TRBD1
j_call: TRBJ1-4
clone_size: few
cdr3_aa: CARGQDEKLFF
cdr3_nt: TGTGCCAGAGGACAGGATGAAAAACTGTTTTTT

v_call: TRBV7-2
d_call: NA
j_call: TRBJ2-3
clone_size: many
cdr3_aa: CASSFGRVINTDTQYF
cdr3_nt: TGTGCCAGCAGCTTCGGGCGGGTTATAAACACAGATACGCAGTATTTT

v_call: TRBV4-1
d_call: TRBD1
j_call: TRBJ2-2
clone_size: few
cdr3_aa: CASSHLTTGETGELFF
cdr3_nt: TGCGCCAGCAGCCATCTTACGACAGGGGAAACCGGGGAGCTGTTTTTT

v_call: TRBV28
d_call: TRBD1
j_call: TRBJ1-1
clone_size: NA
cdr3_aa: CASSLWTGGAMNTEAFF
cdr3_nt: TGTGCCAGCAGTTTGTGGACAGGGGGCGCAATGAACACTGAAGCTTTCTTT

v_call: TRBV3-1
d_call: TRBD2
j_call: TRBJ2-1
clone_size: few
cdr3_aa: CASSQALPSGRADQRFVKQFF
cdr3_nt: TGTGCCAGCAGCCAAGCACTCCCTAGCGGGAGGGCCGACCAGCGCTTCGTTAAGCAGTTCTTC

v_call: TRBV23-1
d_call: TRBD1
j_call: TRBJ2-3
clone_size: NA
cdr3_aa: CASTGQGCTDTQYF
cdr3_nt: TGCGCCAGCACCGGACAGGGGTGCACAGATACGCAGTATTTT

v_call: TRBV20-1
d_call: NA
j_call: TRBJ1-4
clone_size: NA
cdr3_aa: CSADKPGGGREKLFF
cdr3_nt: TGCAGTGCTGACAAGCCCGGTGGGGGTCGGGAAAAACTGTTTTTT

v_call: TRBV7-6
d_call: TRBD2
j_call: TRBJ2-5
clone_size: many
cdr3_aa: CASSSLAAGETQYF
cdr3_nt: TGTGCCAGCAGCTCACTAGCGGCGGGAGAGACCCAGTACTTC

v_call: TRBV29-1
d_call: NA
j_call: TRBJ1-2
clone_size: NA
cdr3_aa: CSVEEGKGMGYTF
cdr3_nt: TGCAGCGTTGAAGAGGGGAAAGGGATGGGCTACACCTTC

v_call: TRBV28
d_call: TRBD1
j_call: TRBJ2-1
clone_size: NA
cdr3_aa: CASSPLGQRAPYNEQFF
cdr3_nt: TGTGCCAGCAGTCCATTGGGACAGAGGGCCCCCTACAATGAGCAGTTCTTC

v_call: TRBV6-1
d_call: NA
j_call: TRBJ1-6
clone_size: NA
cdr3_aa: CASNDRYPSPLHF
cdr3_nt: TGTGCCAGCAACGACAGGTATCCTTCACCCCTCCACTTT

v_call: TRBV5-1
d_call: NA
j_call: TRBJ2-3
clone_size: NA
cdr3_aa: CASSVTGREDTQYF
cdr3_nt: TGCGCCAGCAGCGTGACAGGGAGGGAAGATACGCAGTATTTT

v_call: TRBV20-1
d_call: NA
j_call: TRBJ1-2
clone_size: NA
cdr3_aa: CSATPTQRGYTF
cdr3_nt: TGCAGTGCCACTCCGACCCAGCGGGGCTACACCTTC

v_call: TRBV7-2
d_call: NA
j_call: TRBJ2-7
clone_size: few
cdr3_aa: CASSSGPGLPYEQYF
cdr3_nt: TGTGCCAGCAGCTCAGGACCGGGCCTACCCTACGAGCAGTACTTC

v_call: TRBV7-8
d_call: NA
j_call: TRBJ1-4
clone_size: many
cdr3_aa: CASSLAAGGHREKLFF
cdr3_nt: TGTGCCAGCAGCTTAGCCGCGGGAGGACACCGAGAAAAACTGTTTTTT

v_call: TRBV25-1
d_call: TRBD1
j_call: TRBJ1-5
clone_size: few
cdr3_aa: CASSEYRRQGVGQPQHF
cdr3_nt: TGTGCCAGCAGTGAATATAGGAGACAGGGGGTGGGTCAGCCCCAGCATTTT

v_call: TRBV7-2
d_call: TRBD1
j_call: TRBJ1-6
clone_size: many
cdr3_aa: CASSRDSSSSYNSPLHF
cdr3_nt: TGTGCCAGCAGCCGGGACAGCTCTAGCTCCTATAATTCACCCCTCCACTTT

v_call: TRBV20-1
d_call: NA
j_call: TRBJ1-4
clone_size: few
cdr3_aa: CSAREDHLLFF
cdr3_nt: TGCAGTGCTAGAGAAGACCATTTACTGTTTTTT

v_call: TRBV12-5
d_call: NA
j_call: TRBJ2-5
clone_size: few
cdr3_aa: CASGLGGGETQYF
cdr3_nt: TGTGCTAGTGGTTTGGGGGGAGGCGAGACCCAGTACTTC

v_call: TRBV20-1
d_call: NA
j_call: TRBJ1-6
clone_size: NA
cdr3_aa: CSALGLKAGSYNSPLHF
cdr3_nt: TGCAGTGCCCTCGGACTTAAAGCAGGGTCCTATAATTCACCCCTCCACTTT

v_call: TRBV6-5
d_call: NA
j_call: TRBJ1-6
clone_size: once
cdr3_aa: CASSYLTSYNSPLHF
cdr3_nt: TGTGCCAGCAGTTACTTGACGTCGTATAATTCACCCCTCCACTTT

v_call: TRBV6-8
d_call: NA
j_call: TRBJ1-6
clone_size: NA
cdr3_aa: CASSWTTVNSPLHF
cdr3_nt: TGTGCCAGCAGTTGGACAACCGTTAATTCACCCCTCCACTTT

v_call: TRBV27
d_call: TRBD2
j_call: TRBJ2-1
clone_size: many
cdr3_aa: CASSHGLAGAQGYNEQFF
cdr3_nt: TGTGCCAGCAGTCACGGACTAGCGGGAGCGCAGGGGTACAATGAGCAGTTCTTC